A selection of T cell receptor beta chains follows, all from one sample in a study of blood T cells in healthy people across ages. TCRdb called the 5' RACE reads again in MiXCR, with one record for every CDR3 protein. The sample has 1.8 million or so distinct CDR3 sequences; around 40% are singletons. Sample: blood. The receptors were sampled from a human donor in good health. Both conserved end residues are part of each CDR3. Each record gives: D gene, V gene, clone size, J gene, CDR3 protein, CDR3 DNA. D genes are given only for firm matches. Clone size is given for some rows only: seen once, a few or many times, or a class if the clone is expanded.

NA	TRBV7-8	few	TRBJ2-6	CASSSTTRGPSGANVLTF	TGTGCCAGCAGCTCGACCACTCGGGGACCCTCTGGGGCCAACGTCCTGACTTTC
NA	TRBV7-8	NA	TRBJ1-6	CASSLNEMDNSPLHF	TGTGCCAGCAGCTTAAACGAAATGGATAATTCACCCCTCCACTTT
TRBD2	TRBV25-1	NA	TRBJ2-1	CATTNSLAVNEQFF	TGTGCAACCACGAACAGTCTAGCGGTCAATGAGCAGTTCTTC
NA	TRBV29-1	few	TRBJ2-3	CSVLARRYTDTQYF	TGCAGCGTTCTTGCCCGGAGGTACACAGATACGCAGTATTTT
NA	TRBV12-3/TRBV12-4	NA	TRBJ1-2	CASSSPKGGLLEGYTF	TGTGCCAGCAGTTCGCCTAAGGGGGGCCTCCTAGAAGGCTACACCTTC
NA	TRBV7-9	few	TRBJ2-7	CASSRAGLDYEQYF	TGTGCCAGCAGCCGGGCGGGGCTGGACTACGAGCAGTACTTC
NA	TRBV7-9	NA	TRBJ2-1	CASSPSRRPPYNEQFF	TGTGCCAGCAGCCCCTCTAGGAGACCACCTTACAATGAGCAGTTCTTC
TRBD2	TRBV7-2	NA	TRBJ2-1	CASSSGTSGHNEQFF	TGTGCCAGCAGCTCGGGGACTAGCGGACACAATGAGCAGTTCTTC
NA	TRBV20-1	few	TRBJ2-7	CSASRGDRGEQYF	TGCAGTGCTAGTCGCGGGGACAGAGGCGAGCAGTACTTC
TRBD2	TRBV3-1	once	TRBJ2-5	CASGLAGLQETQYF	TGTGCCAGCGGCCTAGCGGGCCTCCAAGAGACCCAGTACTTC
TRBD1	TRBV14	NA	TRBJ2-1	CASSQVKGADYNEQFF	TGTGCCAGCAGCCAAGTAAAGGGGGCTGACTACAATGAGCAGTTCTTC
NA	TRBV5-6	NA	TRBJ1-2	CASNLKNYGRDFYGYTF	TGTGCCAGCAACTTGAAGAATTATGGACGGGATTTTTATGGCTACACCTTC
NA	TRBV18	few	TRBJ2-1	CASAGSGVGSVNEQFF	TGTGCCAGTGCGGGGTCAGGGGTCGGATCGGTCAATGAGCAGTTCTTC
NA	TRBV6-2/TRBV6-3	NA	TRBJ1-1	CASSSQMTGTEAFF	TGTGCCAGCAGTTCGCAAATGACCGGCACTGAAGCTTTCTTT
NA	TRBV28	NA	TRBJ2-7	CASSRWASSYEQYF	TGTGCCAGCAGTAGGTGGGCAAGCTCCTACGAGCAGTACTTC
NA	TRBV29-1	NA	TRBJ1-1	CSVDAQGGNTEAFF	TGCAGCGTTGATGCACAGGGAGGTAACACTGAAGCTTTCTTT
NA	TRBV7-9	NA	TRBJ2-5	CASSYHGGKETQYF	TGTGCCAGCAGCTATCATGGGGGGAAAGAGACCCAGTACTTC
NA	TRBV7-2	NA	TRBJ2-5	CASTRFGETQYF	TGTGCCAGCACCCGTTTCGGGGAGACCCAGTACTTC
NA	TRBV3-1	NA	TRBJ2-7	CASSQMWVANEQYF	TGTGCCAGCAGCCAAATGTGGGTAGCGAACGAGCAGTACTTC
NA	TRBV24-1	NA	TRBJ2-1	CATSDPSIRGDYNEQFF	TGTGCCACCAGTGACCCGTCCATTAGGGGGGATTACAATGAGCAGTTCTTC
NA	TRBV4-3	few	TRBJ1-1	CASSQYIPEMNTEAFF	TGCGCCAGCAGCCAATACATCCCTGAGATGAACACTGAAGCTTTCTTT
TRBD1	TRBV29-1	many	TRBJ2-4	CSVVRQGTDIQYF	TGCAGCGTTGTCAGACAGGGGACGGACATTCAGTACTTC
NA	TRBV15	few	TRBJ1-2	CATSADRTYGYTF	TGTGCCACCAGCGCAGACAGAACCTATGGCTACACCTTC
NA	TRBV27	NA	TRBJ1-4	CASSLSGQGIEKLFF	TGTGCCAGCAGTTTATCAGGGCAGGGGATTGAAAAACTGTTTTTT
TRBD1	TRBV25-1	NA	TRBJ2-5	CASSGDRDEETQYF	TGTGCCAGCAGTGGGGACAGGGATGAAGAGACCCAGTACTTC
TRBD2	TRBV2	NA	TRBJ2-2	CASSPTGRGVTGELFF	TGTGCCAGCAGTCCCACAGGGCGGGGGGTCACCGGGGAGCTGTTTTTT